This TCR beta chain was identified during a study of esophageal squamous cell carcinoma under preoperative chemotherapy. Germline CDR1 is SGHVS and CDR2 is FQNEAQ. The CDR3 contains 16 residues. On this clonotype itself: One junction end does not reproduce the germline sequence, and a read error may be involved.

The time point was: after preoperative PTX-NDP chemotherapy. Preoperative chemotherapy with paclitaxel-nedaplatin was given to patients before surgery. TCRdb called the PCR reads again in MiXCR, with one record for every CDR3 protein. Of about 32,000 distinct CDR3 sequences in the sample, 40% to 60% were seen once. Sample collection was performed from a patient given preoperative chemotherapy. This receptor was identified in a human donor with esophageal squamous cell carcinoma. The donor label of this sample is uncertain. V gene TRBV7-8 combines with J gene TRBJ2-4; 8 nucleotides align to TRBD2. CDR3 protein: CASRDPAGGPKNMQYF. The CDR3, as DNA: TGTGCCAGCCGCGACCCGGCGGGGGGACCCAAAAACATGCAGTATTTC.